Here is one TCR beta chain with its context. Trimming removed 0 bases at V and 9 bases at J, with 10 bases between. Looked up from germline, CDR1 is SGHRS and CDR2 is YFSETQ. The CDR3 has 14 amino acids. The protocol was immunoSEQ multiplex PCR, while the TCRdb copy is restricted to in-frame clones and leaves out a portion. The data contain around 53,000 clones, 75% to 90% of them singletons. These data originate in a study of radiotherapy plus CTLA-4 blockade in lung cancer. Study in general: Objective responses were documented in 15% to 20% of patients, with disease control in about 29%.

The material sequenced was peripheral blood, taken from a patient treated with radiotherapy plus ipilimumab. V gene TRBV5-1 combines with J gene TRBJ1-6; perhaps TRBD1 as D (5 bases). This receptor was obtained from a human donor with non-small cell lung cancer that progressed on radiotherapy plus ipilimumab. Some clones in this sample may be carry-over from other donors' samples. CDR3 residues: CASSLEGWISPLHF. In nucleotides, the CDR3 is TGCGCCAGCAGCTTGGAGGGGTGGATTTCACCCCTCCACTTT.